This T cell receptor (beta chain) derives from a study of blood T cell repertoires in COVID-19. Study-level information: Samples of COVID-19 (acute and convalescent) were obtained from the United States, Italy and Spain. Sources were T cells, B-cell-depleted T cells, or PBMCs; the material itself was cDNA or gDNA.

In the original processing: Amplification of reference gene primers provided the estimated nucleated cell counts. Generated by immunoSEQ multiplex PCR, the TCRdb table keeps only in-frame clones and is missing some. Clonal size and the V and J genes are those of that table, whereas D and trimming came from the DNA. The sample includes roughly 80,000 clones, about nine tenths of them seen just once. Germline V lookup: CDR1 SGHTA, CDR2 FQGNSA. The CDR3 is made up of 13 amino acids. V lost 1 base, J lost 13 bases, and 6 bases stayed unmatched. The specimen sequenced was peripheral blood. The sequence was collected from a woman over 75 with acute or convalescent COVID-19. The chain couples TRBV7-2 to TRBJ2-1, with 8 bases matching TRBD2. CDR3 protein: CASSLESGGLQFF. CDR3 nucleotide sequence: TGTGCCAGCAGCTTAGAGAGCGGGGGCCTCCAGTTCTTC.